This TCR beta chain was sequenced in a study of control samples from healthy donors and cancer patients. The repertoire was sequenced with immunoSEQ multiplex PCR; TCRdb's copy has only in-frame clones and lacks some. The sample includes about 150,000 clones, about nine tenths seen only once; the top ten take less than 5.5%. V lost 0 bases to trimming and J lost 9 bases, with 12 bases between them. The CDR3 totals 14 residues. Germline CDR1 MNHNS, CDR2 SASEGT. The chain carries TRBV6-1 and TRBJ2-1, with D possibly being TRBD2 (7 bases). The sequence was obtained from a man aged 30-40 years in good health. The sequenced sample was blood. Written as DNA, the CDR3 is TGTGCCAGCAGTGAAGCGCGGGGAGGGGGTGAGCAGTTCTTC. Encoded protein: CASSEARGGGEQFF.